This is a list of T cell receptor beta chains from one sample in a study of cytotoxic CD8 clonotypes in ibrutinib-treated CLL. Repertoires were generated with immunoSEQ multiplex PCR, while TCRdb's copy carries only in-frame clones and drops some. The sample carries about 68,000 clones, 68% recorded once. The sample consisted of PBMCs, taken after 12 months of ibrutinib treatment. Receptors were obtained from a human donor with chronic lymphocytic leukemia. CDR3s include the opening cysteine and the closing phenylalanine or tryptophan. Fields, in order: V gene, clone size, D gene, J gene, CDR3 DNA, CDR3 protein. The D gene is left open where the match is weak. Expanded clones get a size class; other rows say once, few or many, or leave the size out.

TRBV5-8	NA	NA	TRBJ1-1	TGTGCCAGCAGCTTGGGAGGGCAGAAGACTGAAGCTTTCTTT	CASSLGGQKTEAFF
TRBV7-6	NA	NA	TRBJ1-1	TGTGCCAGCAGTCAGTTCAAGACAGAAGCTTTCTTT	CASSQFKTEAFF
TRBV9	NA	NA	TRBJ1-1	TGTGCCAGCAGCGTAGACGAGGGCCTTGAAGGATTCACTGAAGCTTTCTTT	CASSVDEGLEGFTEAFF
TRBV30	NA	TRBD2	TRBJ2-5	TGTGCCTGGAGTGAGGGACTAGCGGCCCAAGAGACCCAGTACTTC	CAWSEGLAAQETQYF
TRBV5-1	NA	NA	TRBJ1-1	TGCGCCAGCAGCCGACAGCAAATGAACACTGAAGCTTTCTTT	CASSRQQMNTEAFF
TRBV6-5	once	NA	TRBJ1-1	TGTGCCAGCAGCGTGCTAGGGGGGACTGAAGCTTTCTTT	CASSVLGGTEAFF
TRBV9	NA	NA	TRBJ2-1	TGTGCCAGCAGCGTAGGGGCCGGGGGGCTATACAATGAGCAGTTCTTC	CASSVGAGGLYNEQFF
TRBV30	NA	NA	TRBJ2-3	TGTGCCTGGAGTAGCACAGATACGCAGTATTTT	CAWSSTDTQYF
TRBV6-6	NA	NA	TRBJ1-3	TGTGCCAGCAGTCTCAGGGATAGCTCTGGAAACACCATATATTTT	CASSLRDSSGNTIYF
TRBV5-6	once	TRBD1	TRBJ2-7	TGTGCCAGCAGCGGACAGGGGGTATCCTACGAGCAGTACTTC	CASSGQGVSYEQYF